The 7 T cell receptor beta chains given below trace back to one sample, sequenced in a study of blood T cell repertoires in COVID-19. TCRdb keeps only in-frame clones here, not all; method: immunoSEQ multiplex PCR. The sample contains 150,000 to 200,000 clones, approximately 80% of which appear only once. Sequencing was done on a sample of peripheral blood. The receptor source for this set is a human donor in a cohort sampled during active COVID-19.

This chain joins TRBV7-8 and TRBJ1-5; D perhaps matches TRBD1 (6 bases). CDR1 and CDR2 from the germline V gene are SGHVS and FQNEAQ. V was shortened by 2 bases and J by 7 bases, with 15 bases between the two germline ends. This CDR3 has 15 residues. For the CDR3, the DNA is TGTGCCAGCAGCTTATCCTCAGGGGCGCAGCAGCCCCAGCATTTT. Amino acids: CASSLSSGAQQPQHF.

This clone was seen once. The chain joins TRBV5-6 to TRBJ2-5, with 10 bases fitting TRBD1. The CDR3 runs to 16 residues. Germline V CDR1 and CDR2: SGHDT, YYEEEE. The junction had 7 bases not matched to a gene; V was cut back by 1 base and J by 4 bases. The CDR3 is CASSLPGQGTRETQYF. The CDR3 bases are TGTGCCAGCAGCTTGCCGGGACAGGGGACGCGAGAGACCCAGTACTTC.

This chain connects TRBV6-2 or TRBV6-3 to TRBJ1-3; D gene uncertain. V dropped 1 base and J dropped 4 bases, with 8 bases sitting between them. The germline V gene has CDR1 MNHEY and CDR2 SVGEGT. This CDR3 region has 14 residues. CDR3 region: CASSYFSSGNTIYF. CDR3 nucleotides: TGTGCCAGCAGTTACTTTAGCAGCGGAAACACCATATATTTT.

The chain uses TRBV5-6 and TRBJ1-5; 8 bases fit TRBD1. The V gene end was trimmed by 7 bases and the J gene end by 6 bases; junction bases not matched to a gene: 15. The CDR3 sequence is 16 residues long. Germline CDR1 and CDR2: SGHDT and YYEEEE. CDR3 in DNA: TGTGCCAGCTCCTTAGGCGACAGGGGCGGGAGTCAGCCCCAGCATTTT. Translating it yields CASSLGDRGGSQPQHF.

The chain combines TRBV29-1 with TRBJ2-1, with 16 bases fitting TRBD2. CDR1 is SQVTM, CDR2 ANQGSEA, per germline. J was trimmed by 4 bases and V by 7 bases; bases with no gene match: 7. The CDR3 consists of 16 residues. The chain's CDR3 is CSAGTSGRAVYNEQFF. CDR3 DNA: TGCAGCGCCGGGACTAGCGGGAGGGCCGTATACAATGAGCAGTTCTTC.

The chain combines TRBV4-3 with TRBJ2-3; 10 bases align to TRBD1. The CDR3 spans 13 residues. V lost 0 bases, J lost 14 bases, and 5 bases stayed unmatched. From germline, CDR1 is LGHNA and CDR2 YSLEER. In DNA, the CDR3 is TGCGCCAGCAGCCAAGATGGGACAGGGGTCCGGTATTTT. Protein sequence: CASSQDGTGVRYF.

This clone was counted a single time. The chain combines TRBV5-6 with TRBJ1-2; 7 nucleotides agree with TRBD1. Germline V gene lookup returns CDR1 SGHDT and CDR2 YYEEEE. V lost 4 bases and J lost 4; bases outside the gene matches: 4. The CDR3 spans 13 residues. The chain's CDR3 is CASSGGQFYGYTF. CDR3 DNA sequence: TGTGCCAGCAGCGGGGGACAGTTCTATGGCTACACCTTC. Supplemented by reference TRBV5-6 and TRBJ1-2, the full variable domain reads DAGVTQSPTHLIKTRGQQVTLRCSPKSGHDTVSWYQQALGQGPQFIFQYYEEEERQRGNFPDRFSGHQFPNYSSELNVNALLLGDSALYLCASSGGQFYGYTFGSGTRLTVV.